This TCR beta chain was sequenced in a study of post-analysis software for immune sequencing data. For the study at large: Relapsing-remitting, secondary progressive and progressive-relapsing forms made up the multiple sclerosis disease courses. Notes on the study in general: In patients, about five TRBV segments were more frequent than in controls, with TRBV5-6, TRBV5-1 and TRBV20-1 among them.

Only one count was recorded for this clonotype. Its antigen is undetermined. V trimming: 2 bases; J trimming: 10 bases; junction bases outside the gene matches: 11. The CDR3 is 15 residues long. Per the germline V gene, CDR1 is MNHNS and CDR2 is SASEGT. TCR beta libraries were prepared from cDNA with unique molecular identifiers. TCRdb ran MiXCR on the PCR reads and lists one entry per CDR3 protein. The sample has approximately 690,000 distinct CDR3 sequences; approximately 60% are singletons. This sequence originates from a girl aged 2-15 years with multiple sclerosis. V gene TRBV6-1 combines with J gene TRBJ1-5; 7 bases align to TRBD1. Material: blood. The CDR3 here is CASSEPGTARFPQHF. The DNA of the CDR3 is TGTGCCAGCAGTGAACCTGGGACAGCCCGCTTCCCCCAGCATTTT.